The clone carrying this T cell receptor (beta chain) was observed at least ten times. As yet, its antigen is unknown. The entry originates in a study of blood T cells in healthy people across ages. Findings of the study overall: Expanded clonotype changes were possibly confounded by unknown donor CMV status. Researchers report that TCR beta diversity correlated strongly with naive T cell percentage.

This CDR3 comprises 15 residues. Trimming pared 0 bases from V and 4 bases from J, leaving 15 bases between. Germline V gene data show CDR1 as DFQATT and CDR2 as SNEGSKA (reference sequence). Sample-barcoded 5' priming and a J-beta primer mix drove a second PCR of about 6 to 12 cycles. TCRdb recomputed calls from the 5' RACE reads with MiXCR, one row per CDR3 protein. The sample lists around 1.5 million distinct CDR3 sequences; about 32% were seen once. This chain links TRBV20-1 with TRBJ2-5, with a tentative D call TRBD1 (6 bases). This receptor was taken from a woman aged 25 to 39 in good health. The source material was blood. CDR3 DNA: TGCAGTGCTAGAGACCGGACGGGCAGGGGAGAGACCCAGTACTTC. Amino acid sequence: CSARDRTGRGETQYF.